A selection of T cell receptor beta chains follows, all from one sample in a study of OX40 agonist ivuxolimab in advanced cancers. Sequencing was performed with immunoSEQ multiplex PCR; in TCRdb, only in-frame clones are kept and a portion is missing. This table holds 81,000 or so clones, around 90% found once. The sample was CD4+ or CD8+ T cells sorted from blood, taken in a trial of the OX40 agonist ivuxolimab. The receptors were sampled from an adult with an advanced solid tumor such as melanoma, head and neck, liver or kidney cancer. Both conserved end residues are part of each CDR3. The D gene is left open where the match is weak. Size is omitted from some rows. Given values are once, few, many or a class for expanded clones.

j_call: TRBJ1-1; clone_size: .; d_call: .; v_call: TRBV28; cdr3_aa: CASLGGGANAEAFF; cdr3_nt: TGTGCCAGCCTCGGGGGTGGGGCCAATGCTGAAGCTTTCTTT
j_call: TRBJ2-5; clone_size: .; d_call: .; v_call: TRBV5-1; cdr3_aa: CASSPSSALQGETQYF; cdr3_nt: TGCGCCAGCAGCCCTTCTTCGGCCCTACAGGGCGAGACCCAGTACTTC
j_call: TRBJ2-5; clone_size: once; d_call: TRBD2; v_call: TRBV29-1; cdr3_aa: CSTRAGQETQYF; cdr3_nt: TGCAGCACTAGAGCGGGGCAAGAGACCCAGTACTTC
j_call: TRBJ1-4; clone_size: .; d_call: TRBD1; v_call: TRBV7-8; cdr3_aa: CASSLDRVYEKLFF; cdr3_nt: TGTGCCAGCAGTTTGGACAGGGTTTATGAAAAACTGTTTTTT
j_call: TRBJ2-7; clone_size: .; d_call: .; v_call: TRBV6-4; cdr3_aa: CASNLPGRGRAYEQYF; cdr3_nt: TGTGCCAGCAACCTTCCTGGACGAGGTCGGGCCTACGAGCAGTACTTC
j_call: TRBJ1-3; clone_size: .; d_call: TRBD1; v_call: TRBV19; cdr3_aa: CATRPRGGQNLSGNTIYF; cdr3_nt: TGTGCCACCCGACCGCGGGGGGGACAGAACCTCTCTGGAAACACCATATATTTT
j_call: TRBJ1-1; clone_size: .; d_call: .; v_call: TRBV6-1; cdr3_aa: CARGGRMNTEAFF; cdr3_nt: TGTGCCAGGGGGGGCAGGATGAACACTGAAGCTTTCTTT
j_call: TRBJ1-2; clone_size: few; d_call: .; v_call: TRBV19; cdr3_aa: CASRAASREDYGYTF; cdr3_nt: TGTGCCAGTAGGGCGGCGAGCAGGGAAGACTATGGCTACACCTTC
j_call: TRBJ1-2; clone_size: once; d_call: .; v_call: TRBV20-1; cdr3_aa: CSAGASYGYTF; cdr3_nt: TGCAGTGCGGGGGCCAGCTATGGCTACACCTTC
j_call: TRBJ2-6; clone_size: .; d_call: TRBD2; v_call: TRBV10-3; cdr3_aa: CAISVGLAGVSGANVLTF; cdr3_nt: TGTGCCATCAGCGTAGGACTAGCGGGGGTCTCTGGGGCCAACGTCCTGACTTTC
j_call: TRBJ1-4; clone_size: .; d_call: .; v_call: TRBV27; cdr3_aa: CASSLSAGDEKLFF; cdr3_nt: TGTGCCAGCAGTTTATCCGCGGGTGATGAAAAACTGTTTTTT
j_call: TRBJ2-7; clone_size: .; d_call: .; v_call: TRBV18; cdr3_aa: CASSPGTPYEQYF; cdr3_nt: TGTGCCAGCTCACCGGGGACCCCCTACGAGCAGTACTTC
j_call: TRBJ2-1; clone_size: .; d_call: TRBD1; v_call: TRBV5-1; cdr3_aa: CASSFFAGGSSYNEQFF; cdr3_nt: TGCGCCAGCAGCTTTTTTGCAGGGGGCAGCTCCTACAATGAGCAGTTCTTC
j_call: TRBJ2-1; clone_size: .; d_call: .; v_call: TRBV5-1; cdr3_aa: CASSRGAYNEQFF; cdr3_nt: TGCGCCAGCAGCCGGGGGGCATACAATGAGCAGTTCTTC
j_call: TRBJ1-1; clone_size: once; d_call: .; v_call: TRBV5-1; cdr3_aa: CASSLRDFWNTEAFF; cdr3_nt: TGCGCCAGCAGCTTGAGGGACTTCTGGAACACTGAAGCTTTCTTT
j_call: TRBJ1-2; clone_size: .; d_call: .; v_call: TRBV5-1; cdr3_aa: CASSLGRGTGHGYTF; cdr3_nt: TGCGCCAGCAGCTTGGGCCGCGGGACGGGTCATGGCTACACCTTC
j_call: TRBJ1-3; clone_size: .; d_call: .; v_call: TRBV2; cdr3_aa: CASRQGLSGNTIYF; cdr3_nt: TGTGCCAGCAGACAGGGCCTTTCTGGAAACACCATATATTTT
j_call: TRBJ2-2; clone_size: .; d_call: .; v_call: TRBV6-1; cdr3_aa: CASSEGRRNTGELFF; cdr3_nt: TGTGCCAGCAGTGAGGGCAGGAGGAACACCGGGGAGCTGTTTTTT
j_call: TRBJ2-3; clone_size: .; d_call: .; v_call: TRBV7-2; cdr3_aa: CASSKGRGRSTDTQYF; cdr3_nt: TGTGCCAGCAGCAAAGGGCGGGGGCGAAGCACAGATACGCAGTATTTT
j_call: TRBJ1-1; clone_size: .; d_call: .; v_call: TRBV29-1; cdr3_aa: CSVVFHQGLNTEAFF; cdr3_nt: TGCAGCGTTGTTTTTCACCAGGGCCTGAACACTGAAGCTTTCTTT
j_call: TRBJ2-7; clone_size: .; d_call: .; v_call: TRBV9; cdr3_aa: CASSRQGAESYEQYF; cdr3_nt: TGTGCCAGCAGTAGACAAGGGGCGGAATCCTACGAGCAGTACTTC
j_call: TRBJ1-1; clone_size: .; d_call: TRBD1; v_call: TRBV5-4; cdr3_aa: CASSLGQGARDTEAFF; cdr3_nt: TGTGCCAGCAGCCTAGGACAGGGGGCGCGGGACACTGAAGCTTTCTTT
j_call: TRBJ2-3; clone_size: .; d_call: TRBD2; v_call: TRBV29-1; cdr3_aa: CSVEGTRGRGTDTQYF; cdr3_nt: TGCAGCGTTGAAGGGACTAGGGGTAGAGGCACAGATACGCAGTATTTT
j_call: TRBJ2-3; clone_size: .; d_call: .; v_call: TRBV9; cdr3_aa: CASSPSTDTQYF; cdr3_nt: TGTGCCAGCAGCCCCTCCACAGATACGCAGTATTTT
j_call: TRBJ1-1; clone_size: .; d_call: .; v_call: TRBV18; cdr3_aa: CASSPGFGYTEAFF; cdr3_nt: TGTGCCAGCTCACCAGGGTTCGGGTACACTGAAGCTTTCTTT
j_call: TRBJ1-1; clone_size: .; d_call: TRBD1; v_call: TRBV28; cdr3_aa: CASSRSGGTEAFF; cdr3_nt: TGTGCCAGCAGCCGATCAGGGGGCACTGAAGCTTTCTTT
j_call: TRBJ2-3; clone_size: .; d_call: .; v_call: TRBV14; cdr3_aa: CASSPAPLWGDPSTDTQYF; cdr3_nt: .
j_call: TRBJ2-3; clone_size: few; d_call: .; v_call: TRBV4-1; cdr3_aa: CASSPLDLLTRADTQYF; cdr3_nt: TGCGCCAGCAGCCCTCTCGACCTCTTAACCCGGGCAGATACGCAGTATTTT
j_call: TRBJ1-5; clone_size: once; d_call: TRBD1; v_call: TRBV28; cdr3_aa: CASTSGGASNQPQHF; cdr3_nt: TGTGCCAGCACCTCAGGGGGCGCGAGCAATCAGCCCCAGCATTTT
j_call: TRBJ1-5; clone_size: .; d_call: .; v_call: TRBV6-1; cdr3_aa: CASTNPPADQPQHF; cdr3_nt: TGTGCCAGCACCAACCCCCCGGCCGATCAGCCCCAGCATTTT
j_call: TRBJ1-4; clone_size: .; d_call: .; v_call: TRBV6-6; cdr3_aa: CASSTTRQATNEKLFF; cdr3_nt: TGTGCCAGCAGCACCACCCGACAGGCAACTAATGAAAAACTGTTTTTT
j_call: TRBJ2-7; clone_size: once; d_call: .; v_call: TRBV18; cdr3_aa: CASSPAGPRRYF; cdr3_nt: TGTGCCAGCTCACCGGCAGGACCCAGGAGGTACTTC
j_call: TRBJ2-7; clone_size: .; d_call: .; v_call: TRBV29-1; cdr3_aa: CSVGGTAYEQYF; cdr3_nt: TGCAGCGTTGGAGGGACTGCTTACGAGCAGTACTTC
j_call: TRBJ1-5; clone_size: .; d_call: .; v_call: TRBV5-1; cdr3_aa: CASSPGTGSNQPQHF; cdr3_nt: TGCGCCAGCAGCCCAGGGACGGGGAGCAATCAGCCCCAGCATTTT
j_call: TRBJ1-1; clone_size: .; d_call: .; v_call: TRBV9; cdr3_aa: CASSVLQTKSTEAFF; cdr3_nt: TGTGCCAGCAGCGTTCTACAGACTAAATCAACTGAAGCTTTCTTT
j_call: TRBJ1-5; clone_size: .; d_call: .; v_call: TRBV5-8; cdr3_aa: CASSLEGGSNQPQHF; cdr3_nt: TGTGCCAGCAGCTTGGAGGGCGGGTCGAATCAGCCCCAGCATTTT
j_call: TRBJ1-1; clone_size: .; d_call: .; v_call: TRBV5-4; cdr3_aa: CASSLAQRNTEAFF; cdr3_nt: TGTGCCAGCAGCTTGGCACAGCGGAACACTGAAGCTTTCTTT